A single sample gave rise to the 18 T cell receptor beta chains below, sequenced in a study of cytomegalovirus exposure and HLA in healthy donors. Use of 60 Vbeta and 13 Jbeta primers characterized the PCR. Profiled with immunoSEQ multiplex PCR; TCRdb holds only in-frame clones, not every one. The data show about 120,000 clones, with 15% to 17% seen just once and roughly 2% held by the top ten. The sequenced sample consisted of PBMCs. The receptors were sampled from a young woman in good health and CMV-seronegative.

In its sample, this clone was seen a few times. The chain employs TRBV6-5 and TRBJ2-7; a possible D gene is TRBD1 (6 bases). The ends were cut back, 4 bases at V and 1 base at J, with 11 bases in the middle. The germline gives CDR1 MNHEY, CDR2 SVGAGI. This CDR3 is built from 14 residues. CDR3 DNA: TGTGCCAGCAGTTGGCTAGGGACATCCTACGAGCAGTACTTC. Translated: CASSWLGTSYEQYF.

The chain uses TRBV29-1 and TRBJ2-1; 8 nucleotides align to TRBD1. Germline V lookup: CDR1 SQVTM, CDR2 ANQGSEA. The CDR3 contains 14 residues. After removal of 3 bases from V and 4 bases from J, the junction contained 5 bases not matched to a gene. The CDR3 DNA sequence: TGCAGCGTTGAGGGGACAGGAATGTACAATGAGCAGTTCTTC. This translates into CSVEGTGMYNEQFF.

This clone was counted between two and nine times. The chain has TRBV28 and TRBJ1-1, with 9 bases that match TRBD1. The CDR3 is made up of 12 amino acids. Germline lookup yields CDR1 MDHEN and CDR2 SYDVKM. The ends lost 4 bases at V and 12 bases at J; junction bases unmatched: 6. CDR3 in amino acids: CASSSRDRASFF. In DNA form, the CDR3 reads TGTGCCAGCAGTTCCCGGGACAGGGCGTCTTTCTTT.

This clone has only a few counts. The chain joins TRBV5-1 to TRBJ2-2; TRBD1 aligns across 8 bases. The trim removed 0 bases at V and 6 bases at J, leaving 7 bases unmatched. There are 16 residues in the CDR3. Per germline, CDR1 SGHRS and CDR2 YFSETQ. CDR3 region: CASSLVPGGAPGELFF. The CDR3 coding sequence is TGCGCCAGCAGCTTGGTGCCAGGGGGCGCGCCCGGGGAGCTGTTTTTT.

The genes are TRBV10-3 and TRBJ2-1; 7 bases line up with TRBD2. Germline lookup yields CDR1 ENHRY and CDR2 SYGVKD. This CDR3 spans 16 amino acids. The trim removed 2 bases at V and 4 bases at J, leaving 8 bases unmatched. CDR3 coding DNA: TGTGCCATCAGTGAGGTCGGGGGGAATCGGTACAATGAGCAGTTCTTC. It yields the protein CAISEVGGNRYNEQFF.

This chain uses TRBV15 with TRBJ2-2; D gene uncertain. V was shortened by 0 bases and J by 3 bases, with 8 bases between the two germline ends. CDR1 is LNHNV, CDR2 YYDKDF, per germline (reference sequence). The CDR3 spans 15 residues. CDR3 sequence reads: CATSRDGGYTGELFF. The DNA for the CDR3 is TGTGCCACCAGCAGAGATGGCGGCTACACCGGGGAGCTGTTTTTT.

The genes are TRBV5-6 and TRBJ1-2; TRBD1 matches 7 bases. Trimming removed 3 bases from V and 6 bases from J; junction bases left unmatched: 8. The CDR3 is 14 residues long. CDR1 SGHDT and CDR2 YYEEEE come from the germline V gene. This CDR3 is CASSSPRDRHGYTF. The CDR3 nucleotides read TGTGCCAGCAGCTCCCCCCGGGACAGACATGGCTACACCTTC.

CDR3: CASFQGYPEAFF. For the CDR3, the DNA is TGTGCCAGCTTTCAGGGGTACCCTGAAGCTTTCTTT. The V and J genes are TRBV6-1 and TRBJ1-1; possible D gene TRBD1, 6 bases. V shed 8 bases and J shed 6 bases, with 13 bases lying between them. CDR3 length equals 12 residues. Germline lookup yields CDR1 MNHNS and CDR2 SASEGT.

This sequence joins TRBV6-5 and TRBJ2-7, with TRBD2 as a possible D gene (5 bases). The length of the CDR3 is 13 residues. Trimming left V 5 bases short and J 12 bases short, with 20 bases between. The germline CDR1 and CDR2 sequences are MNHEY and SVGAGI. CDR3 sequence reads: CASSPYPRTRPYF. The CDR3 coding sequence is TGTGCCAGCAGTCCGTACCCCAGGACTCGACCGTACTTC.

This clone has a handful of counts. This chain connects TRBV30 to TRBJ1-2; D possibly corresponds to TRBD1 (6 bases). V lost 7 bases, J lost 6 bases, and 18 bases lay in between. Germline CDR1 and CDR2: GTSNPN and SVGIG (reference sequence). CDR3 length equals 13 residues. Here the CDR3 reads CAYTQGPPHGYTF. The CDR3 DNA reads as TGTGCCTATACACAGGGCCCACCTCATGGCTACACCTTC.

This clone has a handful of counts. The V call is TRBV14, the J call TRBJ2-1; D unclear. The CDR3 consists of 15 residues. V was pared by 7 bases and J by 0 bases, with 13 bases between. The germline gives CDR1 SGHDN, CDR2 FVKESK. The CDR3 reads CASNPGTNSYNEQFF. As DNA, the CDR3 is TGTGCCAGCAACCCCGGAACTAACTCCTACAATGAGCAGTTCTTC.

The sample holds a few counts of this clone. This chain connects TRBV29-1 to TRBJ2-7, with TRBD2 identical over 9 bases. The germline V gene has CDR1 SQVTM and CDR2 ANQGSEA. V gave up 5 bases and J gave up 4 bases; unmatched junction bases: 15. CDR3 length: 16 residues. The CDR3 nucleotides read TGCAGCGTTAAATTGTTAGCGGGGGCCACCTCTTACGAGCAGTACTTC. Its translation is CSVKLLAGATSYEQYF.

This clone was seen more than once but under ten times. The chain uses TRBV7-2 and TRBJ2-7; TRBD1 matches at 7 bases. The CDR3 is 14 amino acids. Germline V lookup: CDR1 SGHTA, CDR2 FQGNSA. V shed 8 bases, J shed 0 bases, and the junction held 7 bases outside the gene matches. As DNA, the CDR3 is TGTGCCAGCGGCCTCCGGGACAGCTCCTACGAGCAGTACTTC. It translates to CASGLRDSSYEQYF.

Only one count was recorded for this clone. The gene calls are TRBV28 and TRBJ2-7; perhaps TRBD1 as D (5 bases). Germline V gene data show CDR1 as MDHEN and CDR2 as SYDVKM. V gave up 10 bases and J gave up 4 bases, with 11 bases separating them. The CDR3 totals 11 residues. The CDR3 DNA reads TGTGCCACTTCTCAGGGTTACGAGCAGTACTTC. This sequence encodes CATSQGYEQYF. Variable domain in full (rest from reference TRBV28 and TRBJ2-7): DVKVTQSSRYLVKRTGEKVFLECVQDMDHENMFWYRQDPGLGLRLIYFSYDVKMKEKGDIPEGYSVSREKKERFSLILESASTNQTSMYLCATSQGYEQYFGPGTRLTVT.

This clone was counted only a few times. CDR3 coding DNA: TGTGCCAGCAGCTTATCGGGGACTACCGCCTACGAGCAGTACTTC. Its translation: CASSLSGTTAYEQYF. This chain connects TRBV7-2 to TRBJ2-7, with 7 bases that match TRBD2. With V trimmed by 2 bases and J by 2 bases, 6 bases remained unmatched. CDR1 and CDR2 from the germline V gene are SGHTA and FQGNSA. The CDR3 runs to 15 residues.

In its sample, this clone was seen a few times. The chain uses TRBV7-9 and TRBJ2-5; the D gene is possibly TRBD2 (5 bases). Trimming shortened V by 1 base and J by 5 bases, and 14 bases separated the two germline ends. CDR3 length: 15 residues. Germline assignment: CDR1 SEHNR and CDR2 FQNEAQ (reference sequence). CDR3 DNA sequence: TGTGCCAGCAGCTTAGACGACATTTGGAGGGAGACCCAGTACTTC. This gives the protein CASSLDDIWRETQYF.

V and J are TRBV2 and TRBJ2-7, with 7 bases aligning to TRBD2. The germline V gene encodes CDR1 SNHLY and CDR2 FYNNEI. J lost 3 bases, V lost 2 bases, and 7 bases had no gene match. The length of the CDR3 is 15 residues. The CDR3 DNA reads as TGTGCCAGCAGTGAACTTGCGACTAGCAGCTACGAGCAGTACTTC. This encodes CASSELATSSYEQYF.

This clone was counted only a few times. This chain's CDR3 is CASSLDFGGVSREQYF. CDR3 coding DNA: TGTGCCAGCAGCTTAGATTTTGGGGGCGTTTCTCGCGAGCAGTACTTC. J is TRBJ2-7 and V is TRBV11-2; a weak D match, TRBD1 (6 bases). V was cut by 0 bases and J by 6 bases, with 18 bases left in between. Germline V gives CDR1 SGHAT, CDR2 FQNNGV. The CDR3 loop spans 16 amino acids.